The source of this T cell receptor (beta chain) is a study of blood T cell repertoires in COVID-19. Background on the study: Nucleic acid was either cDNA or gDNA, and it came from T cells, B-cell-depleted T cells, or PBMCs.

Germline V CDR1 and CDR2: MNHEY, SMNVEV (reference sequence). The CDR3 is 16 amino acids. V lost 3 bases and J lost 5, with 17 bases in between. Per the original data handling: The assay estimated nucleated cells by amplifying reference gene primers. Here immunoSEQ multiplex PCR was the method, and the copy in TCRdb shows in-frame clones only, minus some. The V and J calls and clone size are taken from that table; D and trimming were inferred from the DNA. The sample yields just over 250,000 clones, approximately 92% seen once. The sequence was obtained from a person aged 18 to 29 with COVID-19, enrolled during active disease. The genes are TRBV27 and TRBJ1-5, with D possibly matching TRBD1 (6 bases). The specimen sequenced was peripheral blood. The chain's CDR3 is CASSFSGGGLYQPQHF. The CDR3 DNA reads as TGTGCCAGCAGTTTTTCCGGTGGGGGCCTTTATCAGCCCCAGCATTTT.